One and the same sample provided the 22 T cell receptor beta chains below, sequenced in a study of T cell responses to AZD1222 COVID-19 vaccine. Assay: immunoSEQ multiplex PCR; the TCRdb copy retains only in-frame clones and omits some. The table lists about 99,000 clones, approximately 94% of them singletons, with approximately 11% in the top ten. Source: peripheral blood, taken on day 0 of AZD1222 vaccination. Every receptor here comes from an adult in good health.

The chain combines TRBV6-6 with TRBJ1-5, with 7 bases lining up with TRBD1. From germline, CDR1 is MNHNY and CDR2 SVGAGI (reference sequence). The V gene end was trimmed by 6 bases and the J gene end by 5 bases; junction bases not matched to a gene: 10. The CDR3 extends over 15 amino acids. For the CDR3, the DNA is TGTGCCAGCAGATCCACAGGGGCAGTATATCAGCCCCAGCATTTT. Translation: CASRSTGAVYQPQHF.

The chain employs TRBV19 and TRBJ1-2, with a possible D match to TRBD1 (5 bases). Trimming took 7 bases from V and 7 from J, leaving 19 bases between them. The CDR3 runs to 14 residues. The germline CDR1 and CDR2 sequences are LNHDA and SQIVND (reference sequence). CDR3 amino acids: CASTSPGQGGGYTF. The CDR3 DNA reads TGTGCCAGTACCTCCCCTGGGCAGGGAGGTGGCTACACCTTC.

This rearrangement joins TRBV28 to TRBJ1-5; D is ambiguous. The CDR3 has 17 amino acids. The V gene lost 7 bases and the J gene lost 0 bases, with 19 bases spanning the gap. Germline V CDR1 and CDR2: MDHEN, SYDVKM. The CDR3 DNA follows: TGTGCCAGCAAGCCCCCCCCGAGTACCTATAGCAATCAGCCCCAGCATTTT. Residues: CASKPPPSTYSNQPQHF.

CDR3 nucleotide sequence: TGCAGCGCCACGACAGTAAACTATGGCTACACCTTC. This translates into CSATTVNYGYTF. The genes are TRBV29-1 and TRBJ1-2; perhaps TRBD1 as D (5 bases). Per germline, CDR1 SQVTM and CDR2 ANQGSEA. Trimming took off 7 bases at V and 2 bases at J, with 11 bases between the two ends. CDR3 length: 12 amino acids. Looking up the rest from reference TRBV29-1 and TRBJ1-2 gives the full variable domain: SAVISQKPSRDICQRGTSLTIQCQVDSQVTMMFWYRQQPGQSLTLIATANQGSEATYESGFVIDKFPISRPNLTFSTLTVSNMSPEDSSIYLCSATTVNYGYTFGSGTRLTVV.

The genes are TRBV5-4 and TRBJ2-1, with 8 bases aligning to TRBD2. Per the germline V gene, CDR1 is SGHNT and CDR2 is YYREEE (reference sequence). The CDR3 totals 17 residues. V was clipped by 0 bases and J by 6 bases; unmatched bases: 11. The CDR3 reads CASSLAGRGGLSNEQFF. CDR3 DNA sequence: TGTGCCAGCAGCTTGGCCGGGCGCGGGGGGCTTTCCAATGAGCAGTTCTTC.

The chain uses TRBV5-5 and TRBJ1-4, with D maybe TRBD1 (5 bases). CDR1 is SGHKS and CDR2 is YYEKEE in the germline V gene (reference sequence). The V end was cut by 5 bases, the J end by 2 bases, with 10 bases between. This CDR3 contains 14 residues. For the CDR3, the DNA is TGTGCCAGCAGTGCAGGGACTACTAATGAAAAACTGTTTTTT. Its protein product is CASSAGTTNEKLFF.

The chain links TRBV4-3 to TRBJ1-3, with D perhaps TRBD1 (6 bases). The CDR3 spans 21 residues. CDR1 and CDR2 (germline): LGHNA, YSLEER. V was clipped by 0 bases and J by 0 bases, with 24 bases between them. The CDR3 DNA reads TGCGCCAGCAGCCAAGATGGGACACATGCCGTTGGGGGGCGCTCTGGAAACACCATATATTTT. This gives the protein CASSQDGTHAVGGRSGNTIYF.

CDR3: CASTHSSNQPQHF. The CDR3 nucleotides read TGTGCCAGCACGCATTCTAGCAATCAGCCCCAGCATTTT. The chain couples TRBV12-3 or TRBV12-4 to TRBJ1-5; D not certain. V gave up 7 bases and J gave up 0 bases, with 7 bases separating them. There are 13 residues in the CDR3.

The genes are TRBV28 and TRBJ2-1; D is undetermined. Germline V lookup: CDR1 MDHEN, CDR2 SYDVKM. The CDR3 extends over 11 amino acids. V was shortened by 8 bases and J by 13 bases, with 15 bases between the two germline ends. CDR3 bases: TGTGCCAGCGCCGGTTTCCCGGAACAGTTCTTC. Protein sequence: CASAGFPEQFF. The variable domain in full, with the rest retrieved from reference TRBV28 and TRBJ2-1, is DVKVTQSSRYLVKRTGEKVFLECVQDMDHENMFWYRQDPGLGLRLIYFSYDVKMKEKGDIPEGYSVSREKKERFSLILESASTNQTSMYLCASAGFPEQFFGPGTRLTVL.

The chain carries TRBV20-1 and TRBJ1-3; weak D call: TRBD1 (5 bases). The CDR3 sequence is 15 residues long. Deletions cut 3 bases from V and 2 bases from J, with 14 bases between. Germline V CDR1 and CDR2: DFQATT, SNEGSKA (reference sequence). DNA for the CDR3: TGCAGTGCTAGTGACAGTGGTACAGCTGGAAACACCATATATTTT. Protein: CSASDSGTAGNTIYF.

Remarks on this clone: One end of the junction varies from germline; a read error may be responsible. This chain connects TRBV18 to TRBJ2-5; D not resolved. CDR1 is KGHSH, CDR2 LQKENI, per germline. The length of the CDR3 is 13 residues. The CDR3 nucleotides read TGTGCCAGCTCCCCACCCCCCCAAGAGACCCAGTACTTC. It is translated as CASSPPPQETQYF. The full variable domain, completed using reference TRBV18 and TRBJ2-5, is NAGVMQNPRHLVRRRGQEARLRCSPMKGHSHVYWYRQLPEEGLKFMVYLQKENIIDESGMPKERFSAEFPKEGPSILRIQQVVRGDSAAYFCASSPPPQETQYFGPGTRLLVL.

The rearrangement uses TRBV11-2 and TRBJ1-1, with 8 bases lining up with TRBD1. Germline CDR1 SGHAT, CDR2 FQNNGV. This CDR3 has 13 residues. Germline trimming cut 4 bases from V and 5 bases from J; bases unmatched to any gene: 3. Here the CDR3 reads CASSYTGGTEAFF. As DNA, the CDR3 is TGTGCCAGCAGCTACACAGGGGGAACTGAAGCTTTCTTT.

The rearrangement joins TRBV6-2 or TRBV6-3 to TRBJ1-5; D unresolved. V was shortened by 6 bases and J by 0 bases, with 12 bases between the two germline ends. CDR1 is MNHEY and CDR2 is SVGEGT in the germline V gene. This CDR3 contains 15 residues. CDR3 nucleotides: TGTGCCAGCAGCCGTGGAGGGTATAGCAATCAGCCCCAGCATTTT. Translated: CASSRGGYSNQPQHF.

This rearrangement joins TRBV6-2 or TRBV6-3 to TRBJ1-1, with 7 bases fitting TRBD1. Germline CDR1 reads MNHEY; CDR2 reads SVGEGT. Germline trimming cut 5 bases from V and 5 bases from J; bases unmatched to any gene: 11. The CDR3 runs 15 residues. The CDR3 DNA follows: TGTGCCAGCAGTCCCGACAGGGTGGGGGGGACTGAAGCTTTCTTT. Residues: CASSPDRVGGTEAFF.

The J gene is TRBJ1-2, the V gene TRBV9, with 9 bases matching TRBD1. J was trimmed by 3 bases and V by 5 bases; bases with no gene match: 5. The length of the CDR3 is 14 residues. Per the germline V gene, CDR1 is SGDLS and CDR2 is YYNGEE. This CDR3 is CASSLDRGDYGYTF. CDR3 DNA: TGTGCCAGCAGTCTTGACAGGGGGGACTATGGCTACACCTTC. Filled out from reference TRBV9 and TRBJ1-2, the complete variable domain reads DSGVTQTPKHLITATGQRVTLRCSPRSGDLSVYWYQQSLDQGLQFLIQYYNGEERAKGNILERFSAQQFPDLHSELNLSSLELGDSALYFCASSLDRGDYGYTFGSGTRLTVV.

This clone has more than one count but fewer than ten. The V and J genes are TRBV10-2 and TRBJ1-3, with D maybe TRBD1 (6 bases). From germline, CDR1 is WSHSY and CDR2 SAAADI. Trimming left V 6 bases short and J 0 bases short, with 12 bases between. This CDR3 is 15 amino acids long. The CDR3 DNA reads as TGCGCCAGCAGGGACAGACCCGACTCTGGAAACACCATATATTTT. Translation: CASRDRPDSGNTIYF.

The genes are TRBV6-5 and TRBJ1-6; D uncertain. Trimming took 7 bases from V and 7 from J, leaving 17 bases between them. This CDR3 region has 15 residues. Germline values: CDR1 MNHEY, CDR2 SVGAGI. The CDR3 DNA sequence: TGTGCCAGCACCTTTTGGGAGGGCGGGAATTCACCCCTCCACTTT. Translating it yields CASTFWEGGNSPLHF.

The chain couples TRBV7-8 to TRBJ2-1, with no clear D. V was pared by 3 bases and J by 4 bases, with 10 bases between. The CDR3 runs 14 residues. Germline V gives CDR1 SGHVS, CDR2 FQNEAQ. As DNA, the CDR3 is TGTGCCAGCAGCTTCAACCCCCAGTACAATGAGCAGTTCTTC. This encodes CASSFNPQYNEQFF.

The sample holds a few counts of this clone. The chain links TRBV18 to TRBJ2-1, with 8 bases matching TRBD1. The junction had 5 bases not matched to a gene; V was cut back by 0 bases and J by 1 base. The CDR3 covers 17 residues. Germline V gives CDR1 KGHSH, CDR2 LQKENI. CDR3 in DNA: TGTGCCAGCTCACCACCGTCGACAGGGGCTTCCTACAATGAGCAGTTCTTC. This gives the protein CASSPPSTGASYNEQFF.

This clone was detected only once. The chain recombines TRBV11-1 with TRBJ2-7; D is unresolved. Germline V gene lookup returns CDR1 SGHAT and CDR2 FQDESV (reference sequence). Trimming cost V 2 bases and J 6 bases, with 11 bases left between them. The CDR3 loop spans 13 amino acids. This CDR3 reads CASSLLSRPEQYF. The DNA for the CDR3 is TGTGCCAGCAGCTTACTGAGCCGGCCCGAGCAGTACTTC.

This clone was picked up a small number of times. The chain is built from TRBV7-9 and TRBJ1-1; D is unclear. Trimming removed 3 bases from V and 3 bases from J, with 8 bases in between. Germline CDR1 and CDR2: SEHNR and FQNEAQ (reference sequence). The CDR3 extends over 13 amino acids. CDR3 bases: TGTGCCAGCAGCTTTCGGATCGACACTGAAGCTTTCTTT. It encodes CASSFRIDTEAFF.

This clone was seen only once. The CDR3 region is CASSRKYVGSEKLFF. In nucleotides, the CDR3 is TGCGCCAGCAGCCGAAAGTACGTGGGTAGTGAAAAACTGTTTTTT. The V gene is TRBV5-1, the J gene TRBJ1-4; D unresolved. The germline CDR1 and CDR2 sequences are SGHRS and YFSETQ. The CDR3 is made up of 15 amino acids. V lost 4 bases, J lost 7 bases, and 17 bases lay in between.